This entry lists 18 T cell receptor beta chains sequenced from one sample in a study of beta chain features in type 1 diabetes (dated by TCRdb to 2016 to 2019). Their antigens are not known. What the study reported, not specific to this receptor: A moderate but significant shortening of TCRB CDR3 length was observed in type 1 diabetes patients in all four CD4+ subsets.

Libraries were constructed by the immunoSEQ multiplex PCR assay. The High Capacity cDNA Reverse Transcription Kit was used to reverse transcribe all of the isolated RNA, meaning that expressed TCRB transcripts were what got sequenced. TCRdb limited this immuneACCESS table to in-frame rearrangements with V and J called. A share of clones is missing; checked studies link under half to unresolved V genes, and the rest is unexplained. The sample yields some 350,000 clones; over 9% were counted once. 0.6% of the sample comes from the top ten. Sequenced sample: central memory CD4+ T cells from blood. These receptors originate from a man younger than 40 with type 1 diabetes.

The chain joins TRBV7-9 to TRBJ2-1; D is possibly TRBD2 (6 bases). V dropped 4 bases and J dropped 7 bases, with 20 bases sitting between them. Germline V gene data show CDR1 as SEHNR and CDR2 as FQNEAQ (reference sequence). The CDR3 totals 16 residues. CDR3 loop: CASSSHFGTEWNEQFF. The CDR3 DNA follows: TGTGCCAGCAGCTCACACTTCGGGACTGAGTGGAATGAGCAGTTCTTC.

This chain uses TRBV11-2 with TRBJ1-1; 8 nucleotides match TRBD1. Trimming cost V 5 bases and J 4 bases; bases outside gene matches: 9. This CDR3 comprises 15 residues. Germline V gene data show CDR1 as SGHAT and CDR2 as FQNNGV. CDR3 nucleotide sequence: TGTGCCAGCAGCATCCTACAGGGGGAGGTCACTGAAGCTTTCTTT. The encoded protein is CASSILQGEVTEAFF. The entire variable domain, with the rest obtained from reference TRBV11-2 and TRBJ1-1, is as follows: EAGVAQSPRYKIIEKRQSVAFWCNPISGHATLYWYQQILGQGPKLLIQFQNNGVVDDSQLPKDRFSAERLKGVDSTLKIQPAKLEDSAVYLCASSILQGEVTEAFFGQGTRLTVV.

This clone was counted a few times. This chain links TRBV6-6 with TRBJ1-1; tentative D call: TRBD1 (5 bases). CDR1 MNHNY and CDR2 SVGAGI come from the germline V gene (reference sequence). The CDR3 consists of 15 residues. The V end lost 4 bases, the J end lost 7 bases, and 19 bases lay between the germline ends. In DNA form, the CDR3 reads TGTGCCAGCAGTTTGCTAGGATCAGGGTCCTTTGAAGCTTTCTTT. This codes for CASSLLGSGSFEAFF.

The rearrangement links TRBV2 to TRBJ2-7; D is perhaps TRBD1 (6 bases). Germline V gene lookup returns CDR1 SNHLY and CDR2 FYNNEI. CDR3 length: 13 amino acids. Trimming took off 7 bases at V and 0 bases at J, with 10 bases between the two ends. Here the CDR3 DNA reads TGTGCCAGCATGCAGGGGAACTCCTACGAGCAGTACTTC. This codes for CASMQGNSYEQYF. The variable domain in full, completed from reference TRBV2 and TRBJ2-7, reads EPEVTQTPSHQVTQMGQEVILRCVPISNHLYFYWYRQILGQKVEFLVSFYNNEISEKSEIFDDQFSVERPDGSNFTLKIRSTKLEDSAMYFCASMQGNSYEQYFGPGTRLTVT.

This chain joins TRBV19 and TRBJ2-7; 7 bases agree with TRBD1. Losses at the gene ends were 4 bases for V and 3 bases for J; bases not matched to a gene: 3. Germline V gene lookup returns CDR1 LNHDA and CDR2 SQIVND (reference sequence). This CDR3 is 13 amino acids long. In DNA form, the CDR3 reads TGTGCCAGTAGTAGGGGACAGAGCTACGAGCAGTACTTC. Amino acid sequence: CASSRGQSYEQYF.

On this clone itself: A read error likely explains this, since a far larger clone differs by one base. Other nucleotide sequences from this sample produce the same CDR3. This rearrangement joins TRBV6-5 to TRBJ2-3; the D is unclear. In germline, CDR1 is MNHEY, CDR2 SVGAGI. Trimming took 6 bases from V and 3 from J, leaving 4 bases between them. The CDR3 consists of 11 residues. CDR3: CASSWTDTQYF. The CDR3 DNA is TGTGCCAGCAGCTGGACAGATACGCAGTATTTT.

This rearrangement joins TRBV18 to TRBJ2-7; D gene unclear. CDR3 length: 12 residues. The V and J ends lost 5 bases and 3 bases respectively, with 8 bases between them. From germline, CDR1 is KGHSH and CDR2 LQKENI. The CDR3 spells CASSFVGYEQYF. In nucleotides, the CDR3 is TGTGCCAGCTCATTCGTGGGCTACGAGCAGTACTTC.

The table lists this clone with a few counts. The chain recombines TRBV25-1 with TRBJ2-5; 7 bases fit TRBD1. The CDR3 contains 15 residues. CDR1 and CDR2 from the germline V gene are MGHDK and SYGVNS. The V segment lost 5 bases and the J segment 3 bases; nucleotides outside the gene matches: 9. Written as DNA, the CDR3 is TGTGCCAGCAGTTTAATGGGACAGAATAAAGAGACCCAGTACTTC. It encodes CASSLMGQNKETQYF.

There are a few counts of this clone. The rearrangement links TRBV28 to TRBJ2-3; 9 bases align to TRBD1. Germline values: CDR1 MDHEN, CDR2 SYDVKM. The CDR3 length is 17 residues. V dropped 5 bases and J dropped 4; count of bases not matched to a gene: 13. The CDR3 DNA reads as TGTGCCAGCAGTGGACTCCGGGACAGGGCTGGTTCAGATACGCAGTATTTT. Protein product: CASSGLRDRAGSDTQYF.

V and J are TRBV5-1 and TRBJ1-1, with no clear D. The germline gives CDR1 SGHRS, CDR2 YFSETQ. The CDR3 consists of 15 residues. V lost 3 bases and J lost 0, with 12 bases in between. The CDR3 here is CASSSTGNLNTEAFF. The DNA for the CDR3 is TGCGCCAGCAGCTCGACGGGGAATTTGAACACTGAAGCTTTCTTT. The full variable domain, in which reference TRBV5-1 and TRBJ1-1 provide the parts outside the CDR3, is KAGVTQTPRYLIKTRGQQVTLSCSPISGHRSVSWYQQTPGQGLQFLFEYFSETQRNKGNFPGRFSGRQFSNSRSEMNVSTLELGDSALYLCASSSTGNLNTEAFFGQGTRLTVV.

Points on this clone: The CDR3 end shows no conserved phenylalanine or tryptophan, and so a read error is likely. The chain employs TRBV10-3 and TRBJ2-3; 8 bases line up with TRBD1. This CDR3 comprises 14 residues. With 9 bases clipped from V and 2 bases from J, the junction kept 7 bases outside the gene matches. Germline CDR1 ENHRY, CDR2 SYGVKD. The CDR3 loop reads CAIRRGQDTDTQYS. The CDR3 DNA follows: TGTGCCATTCGCCGGGGACAGGACACAGATACGCAGTATTCT.

The sample holds a few counts of this clone. The V call is TRBV19, the J call TRBJ1-2; no clear D gene. The CDR3 has 16 amino acids. Deletions cut 4 bases from V and 5 bases from J, with 20 bases between. Germline V CDR1 and CDR2: LNHDA, SQIVND (reference sequence). CDR3 sequence reads: CASSTHSMRDPYGYTF. The CDR3 DNA reads as TGTGCCAGTAGTACCCACTCGATGAGAGACCCTTATGGCTACACCTTC.

This clone was seen only a few times. The V gene is TRBV27, the J gene TRBJ2-7, with 14 bases lining up with TRBD2. With 5 bases clipped from V and 7 bases from J, the junction kept 4 bases outside the gene matches. Germline-derived CDR1 and CDR2 are MNHEY and SMNVEV (reference sequence). CDR3 length equals 14 residues. For the CDR3, the DNA is TGTGCCAGCAGTCTAGGACTAGCGGGAGGTGAGCAGTACTTC. This encodes CASSLGLAGGEQYF.

This clone was observed a handful of times. The chain links TRBV28 to TRBJ2-1; 7 bases line up with TRBD2. This CDR3 has 15 amino acids. Looked up from germline, CDR1 is MDHEN and CDR2 is SYDVKM. After removal of 4 bases from V and 4 bases from J, the junction contained 7 bases not matched to a gene. The CDR3 nucleotides are TGTGCCAGCAGTTCTGGGCGGGAGCGATACAATGAGCAGTTCTTC. Encoded protein: CASSSGRERYNEQFF.

In this sample, this clone turned up once. The rearrangement links TRBV7-8 to TRBJ2-1; 10 bases are a match to TRBD2. Trimming at V came to 5 bases and at J to 10 bases, leaving 17 bases not matched to a gene. The CDR3 contains 17 residues. Per the germline V gene, CDR1 is SGHVS and CDR2 is FQNEAQ. Here the CDR3 reads CASSGPEMASGSEEQFF. CDR3 in DNA: TGTGCCAGCAGCGGACCCGAAATGGCTAGCGGGAGTGAGGAGCAGTTCTTC. Complete variable domain (other parts from reference TRBV7-8 and TRBJ2-1): GAGVSQSPRYKVAKRGQDVALRCDPISGHVSLFWYQQALGQGPEFLTYFQNEAQLDKSGLPSDRFFAERPEGSVSTLKIQRTQQEDSAVYLCASSGPEMASGSEEQFFGPGTRLTVL.

This clone came up many times. The rearrangement uses TRBV5-4 and TRBJ2-5; D is unclear. V was shortened by 0 bases and J by 11 bases, with 17 bases between the two germline ends. The CDR3 sequence is 14 residues long. The germline gives CDR1 SGHNT, CDR2 YYREEE (reference sequence). CDR3 region: CASSLAVGNNYQYF. The CDR3 coding sequence is TGTGCCAGCAGCTTGGCGGTGGGGAACAACTATCAGTACTTC.

The V gene is TRBV19, the J gene TRBJ1-5; D is possibly TRBD1 (6 bases). V lost 4 bases and J 1 base, leaving 17 bases between the germline ends. This CDR3 has 17 amino acids. Germline CDR1 LNHDA, CDR2 SQIVND (reference sequence). Written as DNA, the CDR3 is TGTGCCAGTAGTAAGGGGGAGGGCTATGGGAGCAATCAGCCCCAGCATTTT. Residues: CASSKGEGYGSNQPQHF.

In this sample, this clone turned up a few times. The chain is built from TRBV6-5 and TRBJ2-7, with 9 nucleotides matching TRBD1. Germline V gene sequence: CDR1 MNHEY, CDR2 SVGAGI. The length of the CDR3 is 14 residues. The J segment lost 3 bases and the V segment lost 8 bases, leaving 8 bases of the junction unmatched. The CDR3 sequence is CASQEGQGGYEQYF. The DNA of the CDR3 is TGTGCCAGCCAAGAGGGACAGGGAGGCTACGAGCAGTACTTC.